The TCR beta chain under discussion was sequenced for a study of cytomegalovirus exposure and HLA in healthy donors. Study-level points and caveats: In a later analysis, most CMV-associated TCR beta chains appeared HLA-restricted. Some TCR beta chains (about 180 of them) were listed as cytomegalovirus-associated.

The CDR3 has 15 amino acids. The V and J ends lost 7 bases and 6 bases respectively, with 18 bases between them. CDR1 is LNHDA, CDR2 SQIVND, per germline (reference sequence). Use of 60 Vbeta and 13 Jbeta primers characterized the PCR. TCRdb's table, derived via immunoSEQ multiplex PCR, lists solely in-frame clones and lacks some. The table includes fewer than 100,000 clones, around 76% detected once. Concerning this clone itself: Its antigen is as yet unknown.

Donors consisted of healthy bone marrow donors. The chain uses TRBV19 and TRBJ2-2, with D tentatively TRBD2 (6 bases). This sequence was found in a man aged 40-49 years in good health and CMV-seropositive. The sequenced sample consisted of PBMCs. The CDR3 DNA follows: TGTGCCAGTATCAATTTTGGGCGGGAACCCGGGGAGCTGTTTTTT. Its protein is CASINFGREPGELFF.